This T cell receptor (beta chain) originates from a study of T cell responses to AZD1222 COVID-19 vaccine. The V gene's germline CDR1 is MNHEY and CDR2 SMNVEV (reference sequence). The V segment lost 4 bases and the J segment 4 bases; nucleotides outside the gene matches: 14. This CDR3 region has 18 residues. The table came from immunoSEQ multiplex PCR; TCRdb's copy has only in-frame clones and leaves some out. Among roughly 140,000 clones, approximately 92% were seen once, and the ten largest hold approximately 1.5%. The chain combines TRBV27 with TRBJ1-3; 9 bases match TRBD1. The specimen was peripheral blood, collected on day 0 of AZD1222 vaccination. The clonotype originates from an adult in good health. CDR3 region: CASSSGQGILSKGNTIYF. The CDR3 region has the DNA TGTGCCAGCAGTTCGGGACAGGGCATCCTCTCTAAAGGAAACACCATATATTTT.